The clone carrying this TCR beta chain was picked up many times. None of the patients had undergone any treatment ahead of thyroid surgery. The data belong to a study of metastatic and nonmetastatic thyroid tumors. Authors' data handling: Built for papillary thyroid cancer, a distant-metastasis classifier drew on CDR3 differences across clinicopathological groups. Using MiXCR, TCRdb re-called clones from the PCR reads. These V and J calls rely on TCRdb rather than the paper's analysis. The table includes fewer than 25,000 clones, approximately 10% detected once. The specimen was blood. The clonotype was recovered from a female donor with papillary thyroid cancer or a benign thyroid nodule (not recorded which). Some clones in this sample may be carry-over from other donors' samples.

The CDR3 sequence is CATSAQSGTGGDSYTF. CDR3 nucleotide sequence: TGTGCCACCAGCGCCCAATCCGGGACAGGGGGAGATAGCTACACCTTC. The V call is TRBV15, the J call TRBJ1-2; 11 bases line up with TRBD1. J gave up 9 bases and V 5 bases, and 14 bases lay outside the gene matches. This CDR3 is 16 amino acids long. Germline CDR1 is LNHNV and CDR2 is YYDKDF (reference sequence).